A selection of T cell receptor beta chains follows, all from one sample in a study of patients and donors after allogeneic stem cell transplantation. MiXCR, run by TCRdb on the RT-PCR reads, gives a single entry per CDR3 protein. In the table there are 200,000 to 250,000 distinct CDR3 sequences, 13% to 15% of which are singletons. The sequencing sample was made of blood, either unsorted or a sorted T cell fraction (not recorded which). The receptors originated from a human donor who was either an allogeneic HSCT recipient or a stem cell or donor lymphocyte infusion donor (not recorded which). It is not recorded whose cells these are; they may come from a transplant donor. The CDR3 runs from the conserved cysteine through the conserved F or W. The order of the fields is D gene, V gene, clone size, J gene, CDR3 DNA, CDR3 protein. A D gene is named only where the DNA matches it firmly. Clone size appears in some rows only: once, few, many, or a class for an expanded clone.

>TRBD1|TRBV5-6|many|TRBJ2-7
TGTGCCAGCAGCGAAGGACAGGGGCGCTCCTACGAGCAGTACTTC
CASSEGQGRSYEQYF
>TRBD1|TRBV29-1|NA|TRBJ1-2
TGCAGCGCCGGGACAGAAGCTGGCTACACCTTC
CSAGTEAGYTF
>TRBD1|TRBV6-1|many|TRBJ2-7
TGTGCCAGCGGAGGGACAGGGCCTACCTACGAGCAGTACTTC
CASGGTGPTYEQYF
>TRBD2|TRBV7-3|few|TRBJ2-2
TGTGCCAGCAGCCCCCCCAGCAGCGGGAGGGCAGGCTGGAACACCGGGGAGCTGTTTTTT
CASSPPSSGRAGWNTGELFF
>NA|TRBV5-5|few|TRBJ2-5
TGTGCCAGCAGCTTGGGGTCCGGGCGGGAGACCCAGTACTTC
CASSLGSGRETQYF
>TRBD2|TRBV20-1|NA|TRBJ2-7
TGCAGTGCTAGAGAGGTGGGCGGGGGACTTTACGAGCAGTACTTC
CSAREVGGGLYEQYF
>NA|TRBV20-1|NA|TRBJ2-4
TGCAGTGCTAGAGATGTAGCCAAAAACATTCAGTACTTC
CSARDVAKNIQYF
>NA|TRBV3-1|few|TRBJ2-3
TGTGCCAGCAGCCCCGAGCACTATAGCACAGATACGCAGTATTTT
CASSPEHYSTDTQYF
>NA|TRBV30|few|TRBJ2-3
TGTGCCGGGACTCGCTCCAGTACGCAGTATTTT
CAGTRSSTQYF
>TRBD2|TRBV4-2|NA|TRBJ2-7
TGTGCCAGCAGCCAAGATAGAGGCGGGAGAAACTACGAGCAGTACTTC
CASSQDRGGRNYEQYF
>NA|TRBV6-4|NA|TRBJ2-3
TGTGCCAGCAGCCTGAAAGGAGGGGGCACAGATACGCAGTATTTT
CASSLKGGGTDTQYF
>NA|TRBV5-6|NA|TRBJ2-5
TGTGCCAGCAGCTTGGGTATACCGGGACTTGCTTCGGTCCAGTACTTC
CASSLGIPGLASVQYF
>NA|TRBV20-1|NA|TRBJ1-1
TGCAGTGCTGCTGGACTGGACTCGCGGGTCACTGAAGCTTTCTTT
CSAAGLDSRVTEAFF
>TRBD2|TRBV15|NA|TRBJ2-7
TGTGCCACCAGCAGGGGACTAGGTTCCTACGAGCAGTACTTC
CATSRGLGSYEQYF
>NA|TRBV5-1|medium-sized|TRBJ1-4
TGCGCCAGCAGTCGTATGGGAGTAACTAATGAAAAACTGTTTTTT
CASSRMGVTNEKLFF
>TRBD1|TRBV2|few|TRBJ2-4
TGTGCCAGCAGTGAAGGAGGGACAGGGCACAAAAACATTCAGTACTTC
CASSEGGTGHKNIQYF
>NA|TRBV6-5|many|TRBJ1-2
TGTGCCAGCAAGCGGGGGTTCGGCTACACCTTC
CASKRGFGYTF
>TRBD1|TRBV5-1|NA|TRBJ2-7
TGCGCCAGCAGCTGGGGGACAGCCGCCTACGAGCAGTACTTC
CASSWGTAAYEQYF
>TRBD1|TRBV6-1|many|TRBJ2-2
TGTGCCAGCAGCAGGGGGCCGAACACCGGGGAGCTGTTTTTT
CASSRGPNTGELFF
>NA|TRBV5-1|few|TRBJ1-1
TGCGCCAGCAGCTCGCAGGGAAGGGGGATGAACACTGAAGCTTTCTTT
CASSSQGRGMNTEAFF
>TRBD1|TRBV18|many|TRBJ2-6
TGTGCCAGCTCACGGACAGGGGGCTCTGGGGCCAACGTCCTGACTTTC
CASSRTGGSGANVLTF
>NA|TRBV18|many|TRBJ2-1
TGTGCCAGCTCACCGCAAGGAAATGAGCAGTTCTTC
CASSPQGNEQFF
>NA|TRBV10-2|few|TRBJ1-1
TGCGCCAGCAGCCGGGACACATACACTGAAGCTTTCTTT
CASSRDTYTEAFF
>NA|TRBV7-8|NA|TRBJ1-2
TGTGCCAGCAGCCGGGGGGGGCAGGCACTGGGGGGCTACACCTTC
CASSRGGQALGGYTF
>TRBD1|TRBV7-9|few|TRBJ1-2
TGTGCCAGCAGCCCTGGGACAGCTATAAACTATGGCTACACCTTC
CASSPGTAINYGYTF